This T cell receptor (beta chain) was sequenced in a study of monozygotic twins with inflammatory bowel disease. The CDR3 spans 14 residues. The germline V gene encodes CDR1 GTSNPN and CDR2 SVGIG (reference sequence). Reprocessing the 5' RACE reads, TCRdb reports a single entry for every CDR3 protein and omits DNA. The sample has fewer than 400,000 distinct CDR3 sequences. The chain recombines TRBV30 with TRBJ2-1; TCRdb reports TRBD1, a call that lacks DNA to check it against. The specimen was blood. This receptor was obtained from a human donor with ulcerative colitis or Crohn's disease, or a healthy co-twin of an affected twin (not recorded which). CDR3 amino acids: CAWSVWVRGDEQFF.